This T cell receptor (beta chain) was profiled in a study of T-cell memory formation after mild COVID-19. TCRdb reprocessed the 5' RACE reads with MiXCR, giving one entry per CDR3 protein. The sample holds 300,000 or so distinct CDR3 sequences, about 16% seen once. The sequenced sample was PBMCs or a T cell subset sorted from them (not recorded which). This clonotype originated in a man younger than 30 who had mild COVID-19 (a few samples of this study predate the infection). Cell type and time point are not known.

The CDR3 DNA follows: TGTGCCAGCAGTTACGTAGGCAACGAGCAGTACGTC. Its translation: CASSYVGNEQYV. The rearrangement uses TRBV6-2 or TRBV6-3 and TRBJ2-7; D unresolved. The V gene's germline CDR1 is MNHEY and CDR2 SVGEGT. V shed 2 bases and J shed 5 bases, with 7 bases lying between them. CDR3 length: 12 residues.